This entry is about one T cell receptor beta chain. Naive CD8 cells, CD45RO-negative and positively selected for CCR7, excluded terminally differentiated effector memory CD45RA+ cells. Assay: immunoSEQ multiplex PCR; the TCRdb copy retains only in-frame clones and omits some. Of about 580,000 clones in the sample, 95% to 98% were seen once. These data originate in a study of shared clonotypes between healthy human individuals. The CDR3 contains 18 residues. The V gene end was trimmed by 1 base and the J gene end by 2 bases; junction bases not matched to a gene: 5. Germline values: CDR1 MDHEN, CDR2 SYDVKM.

This TCR was recovered from a man between 25 and 39 years old in good health. The chain joins TRBV28 to TRBJ2-7, with 16 bases aligning to TRBD2. What was sequenced was naive CD8+ T cells sorted from blood. As DNA, the CDR3 is TGTGCCAGCAGTTTATATAAGGGACTAGCGGGAGGGCCCTACGAGCAGTACTTC. Amino acids: CASSLYKGLAGGPYEQYF.